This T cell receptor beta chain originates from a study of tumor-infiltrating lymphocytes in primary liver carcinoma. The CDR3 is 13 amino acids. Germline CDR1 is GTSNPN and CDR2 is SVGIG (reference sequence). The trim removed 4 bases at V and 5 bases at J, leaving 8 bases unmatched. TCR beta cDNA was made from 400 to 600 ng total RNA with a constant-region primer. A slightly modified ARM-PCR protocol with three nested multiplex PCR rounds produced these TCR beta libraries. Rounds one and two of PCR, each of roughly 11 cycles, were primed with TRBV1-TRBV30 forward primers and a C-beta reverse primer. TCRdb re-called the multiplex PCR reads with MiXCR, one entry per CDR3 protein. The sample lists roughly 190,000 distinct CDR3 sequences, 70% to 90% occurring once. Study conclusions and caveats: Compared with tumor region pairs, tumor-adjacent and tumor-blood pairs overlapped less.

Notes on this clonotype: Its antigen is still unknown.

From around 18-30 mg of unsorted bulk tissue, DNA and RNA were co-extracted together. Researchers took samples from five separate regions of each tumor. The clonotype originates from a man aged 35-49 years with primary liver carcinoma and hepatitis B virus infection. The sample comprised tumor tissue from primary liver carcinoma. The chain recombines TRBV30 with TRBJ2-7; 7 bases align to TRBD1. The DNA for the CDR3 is TGTGCCTGGATTAGGACAGGTGACGACGAGCAGTACTTC. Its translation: CAWIRTGDDEQYF.